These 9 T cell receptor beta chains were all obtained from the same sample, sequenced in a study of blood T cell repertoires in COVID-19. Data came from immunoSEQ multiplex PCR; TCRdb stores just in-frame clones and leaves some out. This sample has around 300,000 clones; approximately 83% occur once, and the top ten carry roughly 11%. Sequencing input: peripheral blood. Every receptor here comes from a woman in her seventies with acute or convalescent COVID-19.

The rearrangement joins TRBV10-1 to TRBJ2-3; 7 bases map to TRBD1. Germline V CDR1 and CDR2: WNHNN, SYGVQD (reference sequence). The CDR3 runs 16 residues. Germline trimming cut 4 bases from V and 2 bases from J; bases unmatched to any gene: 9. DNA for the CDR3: TGCGCCAGCAGTGGACAGACAGGGAGTAACACAGATACGCAGTATTTT. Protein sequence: CASSGQTGSNTDTQYF.

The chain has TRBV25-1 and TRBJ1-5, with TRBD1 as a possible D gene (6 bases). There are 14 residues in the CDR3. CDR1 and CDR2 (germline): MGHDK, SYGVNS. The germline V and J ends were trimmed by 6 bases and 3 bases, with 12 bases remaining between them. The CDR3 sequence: CASSQTGVNQPQHF. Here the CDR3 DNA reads TGTGCCAGCAGCCAGACAGGTGTCAATCAGCCCCAGCATTTT.

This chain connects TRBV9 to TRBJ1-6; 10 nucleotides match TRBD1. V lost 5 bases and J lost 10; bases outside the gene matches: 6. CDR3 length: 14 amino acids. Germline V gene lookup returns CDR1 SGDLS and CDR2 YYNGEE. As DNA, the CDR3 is TGTGCCAGCAGTGCCGACAGGGGGCGGTCACCCCTCCACTTT. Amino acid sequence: CASSADRGRSPLHF.

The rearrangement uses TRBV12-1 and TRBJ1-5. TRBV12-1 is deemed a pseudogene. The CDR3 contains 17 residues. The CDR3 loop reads CASSFCGLVARNQPQHF. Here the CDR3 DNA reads TGTGCCAGCAGCTTTTGCGGTTTGGTGGCACGCAATCAGCCCCAGCATTTT.

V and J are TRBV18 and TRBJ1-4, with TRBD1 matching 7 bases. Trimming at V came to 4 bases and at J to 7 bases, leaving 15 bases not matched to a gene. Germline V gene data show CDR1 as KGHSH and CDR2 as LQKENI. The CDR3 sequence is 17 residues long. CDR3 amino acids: CASSLRGREAQGEKLFF. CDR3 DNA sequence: TGTGCCAGCTCACTAAGGGGGCGCGAGGCCCAGGGTGAAAAACTGTTTTTT.

CDR3 sequence reads: CASSEWRGGSSYNEQFF. The CDR3 DNA follows: TGCGCCAGCAGCGAATGGAGGGGGGGAAGCTCCTACAATGAGCAGTTCTTC. The gene calls are TRBV5-1 and TRBJ2-1, with D perhaps matching TRBD2 (7 bases). V gave up 4 bases and J gave up 0 bases, with 17 bases separating them. CDR1 is SGHRS and CDR2 is YFSETQ in the germline V gene. The CDR3 runs to 17 residues.

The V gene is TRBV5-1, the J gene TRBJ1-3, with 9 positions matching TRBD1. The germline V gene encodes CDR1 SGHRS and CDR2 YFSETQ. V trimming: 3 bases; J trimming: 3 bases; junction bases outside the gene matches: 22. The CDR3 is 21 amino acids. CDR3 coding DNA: TGCGCCAGCAGCTCCTTGGTGGCCTCCGGGACAGGGTCGCGTCGTGGAAACACCATATATTTT. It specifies CASSSLVASGTGSRRGNTIYF.

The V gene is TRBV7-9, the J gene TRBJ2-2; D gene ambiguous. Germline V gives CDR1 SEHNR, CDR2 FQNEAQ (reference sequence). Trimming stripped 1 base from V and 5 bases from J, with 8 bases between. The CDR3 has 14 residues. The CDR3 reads CASSLGGRTGELFF. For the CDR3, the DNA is TGTGCCAGCAGCTTAGGTGGCAGAACCGGGGAGCTGTTTTTT.

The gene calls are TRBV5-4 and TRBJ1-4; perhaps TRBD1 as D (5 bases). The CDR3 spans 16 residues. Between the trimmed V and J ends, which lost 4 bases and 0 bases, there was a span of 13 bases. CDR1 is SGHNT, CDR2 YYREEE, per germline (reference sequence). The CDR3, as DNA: TGTGCCAGCAGCCGGGGACGGGGGGCAACTAATGAAAAACTGTTTTTT. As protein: CASSRGRGATNEKLFF.